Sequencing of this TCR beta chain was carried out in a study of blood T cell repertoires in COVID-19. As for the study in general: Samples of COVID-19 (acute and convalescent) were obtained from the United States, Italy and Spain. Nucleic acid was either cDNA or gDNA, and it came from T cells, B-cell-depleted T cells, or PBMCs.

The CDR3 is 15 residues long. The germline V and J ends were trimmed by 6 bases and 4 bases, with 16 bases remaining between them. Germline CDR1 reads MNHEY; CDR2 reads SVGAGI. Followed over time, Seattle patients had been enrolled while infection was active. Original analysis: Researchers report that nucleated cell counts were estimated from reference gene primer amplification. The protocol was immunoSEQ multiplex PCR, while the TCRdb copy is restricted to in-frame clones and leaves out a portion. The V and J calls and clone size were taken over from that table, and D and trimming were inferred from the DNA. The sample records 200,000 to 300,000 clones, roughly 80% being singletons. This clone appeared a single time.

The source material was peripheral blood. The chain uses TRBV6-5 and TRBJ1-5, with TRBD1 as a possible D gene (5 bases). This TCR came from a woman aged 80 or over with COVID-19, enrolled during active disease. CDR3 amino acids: CASRSGLSGNQPQHF. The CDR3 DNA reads TGTGCCAGCAGGTCAGGGTTGTCAGGAAATCAGCCCCAGCATTTT.